Below, 28 T cell receptor beta chains from the same sample are listed, as sequenced in a study of blood T cell repertoires in COVID-19. Profiling relied on immunoSEQ multiplex PCR, and the TCRdb table lists in-frame clones only, not all of them. The sample contains about 200,000 clones, 70% to 90% of which appear only once. Sequenced material: peripheral blood. The receptors originated from a woman aged 45 to 65 with acute or convalescent COVID-19.

Here the CDR3 reads CASSVGLTSGNTIYF. In nucleotides, the CDR3 is TGTGCCAGCAGCGTAGGGTTAACATCTGGAAACACCATATATTTT. The rearrangement links TRBV9 to TRBJ1-3; D is undetermined. The CDR3 has 15 amino acids. V lost 0 bases and J 1 base, leaving 8 bases between the germline ends. Germline V gene lookup returns CDR1 SGDLS and CDR2 YYNGEE.

The CDR3: CASSEPAGLVRALAKNIQYF. CDR3 nucleotide sequence: TGCGCCAGCAGTGAGCCCGCGGGGCTAGTCAGGGCCCTAGCCAAAAACATTCAGTACTTC. The V gene is TRBV10-1, the J gene TRBJ2-4, with a weak D call TRBD2 (6 bases). Trimming cost V 2 bases and J 0 bases, with 23 bases left between them. Germline values: CDR1 WNHNN, CDR2 SYGVQD (reference sequence). The CDR3 is 20 amino acids.

The chain joins TRBV24-1 to TRBJ2-2; D might be TRBD2 (6 bases). Germline-derived CDR1 and CDR2 are KGHDR and SFDVKD. V was pared by 5 bases and J by 5 bases, with 8 bases between. CDR3 length equals 13 residues. The DNA of the CDR3 is TGTGCCACCAGTGGGGGGACTACCGGGGAGCTGTTTTTT. This sequence encodes CATSGGTTGELFF.

The chain joins TRBV7-6 to TRBJ1-5; 8 bases match TRBD1. The CDR3 is made up of 15 amino acids. V gave up 4 bases and J gave up 3 bases; unmatched junction bases: 5. Germline CDR1 is SGHVS and CDR2 is FNYEAQ. CDR3 DNA sequence: TGTGCCAGCAGCTCAGGACAGGGAGACAATCAGCCCCAGCATTTT. It translates to CASSSGQGDNQPQHF.

This clone was detected once. The chain carries TRBV7-2 and TRBJ2-2, with 7 bases fitting TRBD1. The CDR3 is 15 amino acids. Germline V CDR1 and CDR2: SGHTA, FQGNSA. Trimming cost V 2 bases and J 3 bases; bases outside gene matches: 3. CDR3 residues: CASSLWTGDTGELFF. The CDR3, as DNA: TGTGCCAGCAGCTTATGGACAGGTGACACCGGGGAGCTGTTTTTT.

The chain recombines TRBV19 with TRBJ2-3; possible D gene TRBD2, 6 bases. The germline V gene encodes CDR1 LNHDA and CDR2 SQIVND (reference sequence). This CDR3 is 13 amino acids long. V was clipped by 5 bases and J by 2 bases, with 8 bases between them. CDR3 in amino acids: CASSRGDTDTQYF. Here the CDR3 DNA reads TGTGCCAGTAGTCGCGGGGACACAGATACGCAGTATTTT.

The V and J genes are TRBV11-3 and TRBJ1-4; 7 nucleotides match TRBD1. The CDR3 is made up of 14 amino acids. The trim removed 5 bases at V and 4 bases at J, leaving 4 bases unmatched. In germline, CDR1 is SGHNT, CDR2 YENEEA. The CDR3 reads CASSHRDSNEKLFF. The DNA of the CDR3 is TGTGCCAGCAGCCATCGGGACAGTAATGAAAAACTGTTTTTT.

The CDR3, as DNA: TGTGCCACCCTAAGGGGTGATCGATATGGCTACACCTTC. This translates into CATLRGDRYGYTF. The V call is TRBV6-5, the J call TRBJ1-2; tentatively, D is TRBD1 (5 bases). The CDR3 covers 13 residues. CDR1 MNHEY and CDR2 SVGAGI come from the germline V gene. Trimming removed 10 bases at V and 5 bases at J, with 17 bases between.

Points on this clone: Other DNA sequences within the sample encode an identical CDR3. The chain employs TRBV19 and TRBJ1-2, with D possibly matching TRBD1 (6 bases). The length of the CDR3 is 15 residues. Trimming removed 1 base at V and 2 bases at J, with 11 bases between. Germline CDR1 LNHDA, CDR2 SQIVND (reference sequence). CDR3 amino acids: CASSIGQGLNYGYTF. The DNA for the CDR3 is TGTGCCAGTAGTATAGGTCAGGGGTTGAACTATGGCTACACCTTC.

The genes are TRBV4-3 and TRBJ2-3; D possibly corresponds to TRBD1 (6 bases). The V end was cut by 4 bases, the J end by 7 bases, with 15 bases between. The CDR3 contains 14 residues. Germline CDR1 and CDR2: LGHNA and YSLEER. The CDR3 sequence is CASSLETGWHTQYF. The CDR3 DNA follows: TGCGCCAGCAGCCTGGAAACAGGGTGGCATACGCAGTATTTT.

This clone has just a few counts. The chain carries TRBV5-6 and TRBJ2-7; 10 bases agree with TRBD2. CDR1 is SGHDT, CDR2 YYEEEE, per germline. The CDR3 sequence is 16 residues long. With 1 base clipped from V and 2 bases from J, the junction kept 6 bases outside the gene matches. The chain's CDR3 is CASSLFGLADPYEQYF. The CDR3 bases are TGTGCCAGCAGCTTGTTCGGACTAGCGGACCCCTACGAGCAGTACTTC. Full variable domain (outside the CDR3, taken from reference TRBV5-6 and TRBJ2-7): DAGVTQSPTHLIKTRGQQVTLRCSPKSGHDTVSWYQQALGQGPQFIFQYYEEEERQRGNFPDRFSGHQFPNYSSELNVNALLLGDSALYLCASSLFGLADPYEQYFGPGTRLTVT.

The chain combines TRBV7-8 with TRBJ2-1; D ambiguous. Between the trimmed V and J ends, which lost 5 bases and 1 base, there was a span of 15 bases. CDR3 length: 16 amino acids. The V gene's germline CDR1 is SGHVS and CDR2 FQNEAQ. The CDR3 nucleotides are TGTGCCAGCAGCCCACGGGTCCAAGTGTCCTACAATGAGCAGTTCTTC. Residues: CASSPRVQVSYNEQFF.

The V gene is TRBV6-5, the J gene TRBJ1-4; 9 bases match TRBD1. The V segment lost 0 bases and the J segment 8 bases; nucleotides outside the gene matches: 7. The CDR3 totals 16 residues. Germline V gene lookup returns CDR1 MNHEY and CDR2 SVGAGI. The CDR3 spells CASSYSTGQGQEKLFF. The CDR3 DNA reads as TGTGCCAGCAGTTACTCGACGGGACAGGGTCAGGAAAAACTGTTTTTT.

The V and J genes are TRBV5-6 and TRBJ2-7; 9 bases match TRBD2. V lost 4 bases and J lost 10; bases outside the gene matches: 21. The CDR3 extends over 17 amino acids. The germline CDR1 and CDR2 sequences are SGHDT and YYEEEE. The CDR3 reads CASSTGGGSGRLPSQYF. CDR3 in DNA: TGTGCCAGCAGCACCGGGGGGGGTAGCGGGAGACTCCCCTCTCAGTACTTC.

The rearrangement joins TRBV27 to TRBJ1-2, with 7 bases identical to TRBD1. Germline loops: CDR1 MNHEY, CDR2 SMNVEV (reference sequence). V shed 8 bases, J shed 4 bases, and the junction held 4 bases outside the gene matches. The CDR3 extends over 12 amino acids. The CDR3 nucleotides are TGTGCCAGCGCCGGGACAGCCTATGGCTACACCTTC. It specifies CASAGTAYGYTF.

This clone was seen only a few times. The V gene is TRBV5-1, the J gene TRBJ2-7, with D possibly matching TRBD1 (6 bases). The V gene's germline CDR1 is SGHRS and CDR2 YFSETQ. V was cut by 0 bases and J by 4 bases, with 11 bases left in between. The length of the CDR3 is 14 residues. CDR3 DNA sequence: TGCGCCAGCAGCTTGGGGGACAAACGGTACGAGCAGTACTTC. It specifies CASSLGDKRYEQYF.

DNA of the CDR3: TGTGCCAGCAGCTCGGGACTAGCGGGAAGCGGCTTGGATGAGCAGTTCTTC. Its protein product is CASSSGLAGSGLDEQFF. This chain joins TRBV11-3 and TRBJ2-1; TRBD2 matches at 13 bases. There are 17 residues in the CDR3. Germline V gives CDR1 SGHNT, CDR2 YENEEA. The trim removed 4 bases at V and 8 bases at J, leaving 11 bases unmatched. The entire variable domain, with the rest obtained from reference TRBV11-3 and TRBJ2-1, is as follows: EAGVVQSPRYKIIEKKQPVAFWCNPISGHNTLYWYLQNLGQGPELLIRYENEEAVDDSQLPKDRFSAERLKGVDSTLKIQPAELGDSAVYLCASSSGLAGSGLDEQFFGPGTRLTVL.

The CDR3 loop is CATSSGQATYNEQFF. The DNA of the CDR3 is TGTGCCACCAGTTCCGGACAGGCGACCTACAATGAGCAGTTCTTC. The chain carries TRBV24-1 and TRBJ2-1; 7 bases agree with TRBD1. CDR1 is KGHDR and CDR2 is SFDVKD in the germline V gene. The CDR3 has 15 residues. Trimming cost V 6 bases and J 2 bases; bases outside gene matches: 6.

This chain links TRBV30 with TRBJ1-1, with unresolved D. The V gene lost 0 bases and the J gene lost 6 bases, with 14 bases spanning the gap. CDR1 and CDR2 from the germline V gene are GTSNPN and SVGIG (reference sequence). CDR3 length: 14 residues. CDR3 bases: TGTGCCTGGAGTGTACCGGGATACGGCCCTGAAGCTTTCTTT. This encodes CAWSVPGYGPEAFF.

The genes are TRBV21-1 and TRBJ1-4. TRBV21-1 has pseudogene status. CDR3 length: 14 amino acids. The CDR3 nucleotides read TGTGCCAGCAGCAAAGAAGGAGGAAGTGAAAAACTGTTTTTT. As protein: CASSKEGGSEKLFF.

This chain connects TRBV3-1 (or the pseudogene TRBV3-2) to TRBJ1-1; D may be TRBD1 (5 bases). There are 13 residues in the CDR3. V was pared by 7 bases and J by 0 bases, with 9 bases between. In germline, CDR1 is LGHDT, CDR2 YNNKEL (reference sequence). The CDR3: CASTRQLNTEAFF. CDR3 in DNA: TGTGCCAGCACCCGACAGCTGAACACTGAAGCTTTCTTT.

The CDR3 DNA is TGTGCCTGGAGTGTAAGTGGACAGGGTACCCTAGCGGGGTCCTACAATGAGCAGTTCTTC. It translates to CAWSVSGQGTLAGSYNEQFF. This chain connects TRBV30 to TRBJ2-1, with D maybe TRBD2 (9 bases). V was trimmed by 0 bases and J by 1 base, leaving 25 bases between them. This CDR3 spans 20 amino acids. Per the germline V gene, CDR1 is GTSNPN and CDR2 is SVGIG (reference sequence).

V gene TRBV14 combines with J gene TRBJ2-3; weak D call: TRBD2 (6 bases). The CDR3 length is 13 residues. The ends were cut back, 4 bases at V and 8 bases at J, with 13 bases in the middle. Germline V lookup: CDR1 SGHDN, CDR2 FVKESK. CDR3 amino acids: CASSPTTRSTQYF. Written as DNA, the CDR3 is TGTGCCAGCAGCCCAACGACTAGAAGTACGCAGTATTTT.

Only one count was recorded for this clone. The chain carries TRBV7-8 and TRBJ2-1, with a possible D match to TRBD2 (7 bases). The CDR3 runs to 16 residues. Trimming removed 6 bases at V and 1 base at J, with 16 bases between. CDR1 and CDR2 from the germline V gene are SGHVS and FQNEAQ. CDR3 amino acids: CASRPRGPWSYNEQFF. In nucleotides, the CDR3 is TGTGCCAGCAGGCCGCGGGGGCCTTGGTCCTACAATGAGCAGTTCTTC.

This chain connects TRBV6-6 to TRBJ1-1, with TRBD1 as a possible D gene (5 bases). The CDR3 contains 14 residues. V lost 2 bases and J 6 bases, leaving 13 bases between the germline ends. The V gene's germline CDR1 is MNHNY and CDR2 SVGAGI (reference sequence). CDR3 DNA sequence: TGTGCCAGCAGTTACCTGGCAGGGTACGCTGAAGCTTTCTTT. Translating gives CASSYLAGYAEAFF.

The V and J genes are TRBV6-2 or TRBV6-3 and TRBJ2-7, with a weak D call TRBD2 (6 bases). Trimming stripped 6 bases from V and 3 bases from J, with 12 bases between. CDR3 size: 13 residues. Per germline, CDR1 MNHEY and CDR2 SVGEGT. CDR3 sequence (DNA): TGTGCCAGCAGCCGGGACTCCTACTACGAGCAGTACTTC. It translates to CASSRDSYYEQYF.

The chain carries TRBV15 and TRBJ2-7, with 7 bases fitting TRBD1. V lost 0 bases, J lost 2 bases, and 7 bases stayed unmatched. The CDR3 runs 16 residues. Germline CDR1 reads LNHNV; CDR2 reads YYDKDF (reference sequence). CDR3 coding DNA: TGTGCCACCAGCAGAGATGGCAGGGGGAATACCTACGAGCAGTACTTC. Translating gives CATSRDGRGNTYEQYF.

This clone was counted a few times. V is TRBV6-2 or TRBV6-3 and J is TRBJ2-7; D possibly corresponds to TRBD1 (6 bases). Trimming stripped 0 bases from V and 3 bases from J, with 9 bases between. The CDR3 length is 14 residues. Per the germline V gene, CDR1 is MNHEY and CDR2 is SVGEGT. The CDR3 region is CASSYSGHYYEQYF. The CDR3 bases are TGTGCCAGCAGTTACTCGGGACACTACTACGAGCAGTACTTC.